The clone carrying this TCR beta chain occurred many times. The record originates from a study of T cells in Graves' hyperthyroidism and ophthalmopathy. Germline V gives CDR1 SGHNT, CDR2 YENEEA. The CDR3 is 15 amino acids. The ends lost 2 bases at V and 5 bases at J; junction bases unmatched: 4. The PBMCs studied were ones that came from roughly 11 ml fresh peripheral blood. From RNA transcripts, TCR beta CDR3 regions were amplified. The study used the HTBI primer set for a first-round RT-PCR of the TCR CDR3. TCRdb independently ran MiXCR on the multiplex PCR reads; one entry per CDR3 protein. The table has 600,000 or so distinct CDR3 sequences, 12% to 15% seen once; the top ten hold 6.5% to 9%.

The sample consisted of blood. The clonotype was recovered from a woman between 18 and 29 years old with Graves' ophthalmopathy. The chain is built from TRBV11-3 and TRBJ2-1, with TRBD1 identical over 9 bases. The CDR3 DNA reads as TGTGCCAGCAGCTTAAGGGACAGGGAACACAATGAGCAGTTCTTC. This codes for CASSLRDREHNEQFF.